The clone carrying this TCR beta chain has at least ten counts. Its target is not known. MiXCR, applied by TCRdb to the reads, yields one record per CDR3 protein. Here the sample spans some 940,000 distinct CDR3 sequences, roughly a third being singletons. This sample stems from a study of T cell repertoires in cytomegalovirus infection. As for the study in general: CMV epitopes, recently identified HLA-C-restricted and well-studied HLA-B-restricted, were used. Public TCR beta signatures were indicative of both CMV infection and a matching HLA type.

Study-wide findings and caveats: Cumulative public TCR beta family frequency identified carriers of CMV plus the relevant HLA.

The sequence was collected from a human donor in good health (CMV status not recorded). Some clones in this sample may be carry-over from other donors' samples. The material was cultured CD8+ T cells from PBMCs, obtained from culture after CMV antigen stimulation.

CDR3 nucleotides: TGTGCCAGCAGTTTGGGGACAGGCAATCAGCCCCAGCATTTT. Protein sequence: CASSLGTGNQPQHF. The chain links TRBV12-3 or TRBV12-4 to TRBJ1-5; TRBD1 matches at 7 bases. CDR3 length equals 14 residues. Trimming cost V 3 bases and J 2 bases; bases outside gene matches: 1.